A single T cell receptor (beta chain) is shown here with its context. Under the authors' procedure: It was from reference gene primer amplification that nucleated cell counts were estimated. TCRdb's copy holds only in-frame clones and misses some; the assay was immunoSEQ multiplex PCR. The DNA was the basis for D and trimming; V, J and clone size are from that table. The sample lists a few hundred thousand clones; about 90% were seen once. This record comes from a study of blood T cell repertoires in COVID-19. This clonotype was obtained from a woman aged 60-75 years with COVID-19, enrolled during active disease. Material: peripheral blood.

CDR3: CASSLANWESRGYEQYF. CDR3 sequence (DNA): TGCGCCAGCAGCTTGGCCAACTGGGAGAGCAGGGGCTACGAGCAGTACTTC. This chain uses TRBV5-1 with TRBJ2-7; maybe TRBD1 (6 bases). Germline lookup yields CDR1 SGHRS and CDR2 YFSETQ. Trimming took 0 bases from V and 3 from J, leaving 19 bases between them. The CDR3 extends over 17 amino acids.